This T cell receptor beta chain emerged from a study of T cell repertoires in cytomegalovirus infection. Study-level information: CMV infection together with matching HLA type was indicated by public TCR beta signatures. General study results and limits: Summed public TCR beta family frequency identified CMV carriers bearing the relevant HLA. Within the response measured ex vivo, HLA-C-restricted CMV-specific TCR beta clonotypes were dominant.

TCRdb re-called the reads through MiXCR, storing one row per CDR3 protein. The sample yields about 400,000 distinct CDR3 sequences, 15% to 20% seen once. The CDR3 spans 14 residues. Germline V gene sequence: CDR1 SQVTM, CDR2 ANQGSEA. Regarding this clonotype: What it binds is unknown. The junction departs from germline at one end; a sequencing error may be responsible.

The genes are TRBV29-1 and TRBJ2-1; D gene uncertain. Sequenced sample: PBMCs. The receptor was derived from a human donor in good health (CMV status not recorded). Some clones in this sample may be carry-over from other donors' samples. The CDR3 coding sequence is TGCAGCGTCCGCACCAGCGACTCCTACAGTGAGCAGTTCTTC. Translating gives CSVRTSDSYSEQFF.